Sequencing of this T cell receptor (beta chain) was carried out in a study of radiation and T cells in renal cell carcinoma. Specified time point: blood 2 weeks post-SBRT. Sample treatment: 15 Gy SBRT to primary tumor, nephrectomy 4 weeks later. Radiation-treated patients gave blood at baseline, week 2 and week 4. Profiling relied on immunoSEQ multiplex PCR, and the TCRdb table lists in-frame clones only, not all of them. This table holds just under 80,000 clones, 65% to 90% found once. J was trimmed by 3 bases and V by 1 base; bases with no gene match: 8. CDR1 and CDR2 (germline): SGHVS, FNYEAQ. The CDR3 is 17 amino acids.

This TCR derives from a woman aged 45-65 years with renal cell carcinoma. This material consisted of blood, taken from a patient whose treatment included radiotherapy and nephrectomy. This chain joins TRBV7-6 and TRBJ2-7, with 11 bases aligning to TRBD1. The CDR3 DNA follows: TGTGCCAGCAGCTTAGGTGTGAGGGGGACAGGGGGCTACGAGCAGTACTTC. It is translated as CASSLGVRGTGGYEQYF.